This T cell receptor (beta chain) was profiled in a study of T cells in Graves' hyperthyroidism and ophthalmopathy. Study details: Prior to any treatment, at the point of initial diagnosis, peripheral blood was collected. Overall study findings and caveats: Classification by a 13 V-J model distinguished ophthalmopathy from stable hyperthyroidism.

This CDR3 has 14 amino acids. Germline V gene lookup returns CDR1 SGDLS and CDR2 YYNGEE. Trimming pared 3 bases from V and 2 bases from J, leaving 11 bases between. Template material for amplifying TCR beta CDR3 regions consisted of RNA transcripts. First-round RT-PCR of the TCR CDR3 relied on the HTBI primer set. Via MiXCR, TCRdb re-called the multiplex PCR reads, giving one row per CDR3 protein. Here the sample spans fewer than 600,000 distinct CDR3 sequences, approximately 15% being singletons. As for this clonotype: Its antigen is not identified.

Sequencing was performed on blood. The chain recombines TRBV9 with TRBJ1-2; D perhaps matches TRBD1 (5 bases). The TCR originated in a woman aged 18-29 years with Graves' hyperthyroidism. The CDR3 loop is CASSDPGGNYGYTF. CDR3 in DNA: TGTGCCAGCAGCGACCCGGGGGGGAACTATGGCTACACCTTC.